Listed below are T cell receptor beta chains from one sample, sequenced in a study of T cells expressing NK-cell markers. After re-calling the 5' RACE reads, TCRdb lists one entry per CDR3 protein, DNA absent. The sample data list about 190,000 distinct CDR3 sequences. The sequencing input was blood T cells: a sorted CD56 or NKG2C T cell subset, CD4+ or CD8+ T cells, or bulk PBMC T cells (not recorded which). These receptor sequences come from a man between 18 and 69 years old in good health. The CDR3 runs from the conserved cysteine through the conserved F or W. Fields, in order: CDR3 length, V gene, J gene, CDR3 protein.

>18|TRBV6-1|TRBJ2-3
CASSPPGLGEGWADTQYF
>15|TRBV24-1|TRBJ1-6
CAGRDREIYNSPLHF
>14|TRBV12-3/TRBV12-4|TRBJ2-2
CASDGTVDTGELFF
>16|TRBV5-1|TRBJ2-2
CASSWTSGENTGELFF
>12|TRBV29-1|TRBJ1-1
CSKTYGGSEAFF
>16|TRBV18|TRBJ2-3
CASSPRQGLVSDTQYF
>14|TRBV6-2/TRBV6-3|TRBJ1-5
CASSYSGENQPQHF
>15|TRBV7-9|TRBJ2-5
CASSPNPTKSWTQYF
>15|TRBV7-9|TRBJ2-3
CASSLGSTETDTQYF
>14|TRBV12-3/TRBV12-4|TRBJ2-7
CASSQGLGLNEQYF
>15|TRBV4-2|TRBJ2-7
CASSQEGRSSYEQYF
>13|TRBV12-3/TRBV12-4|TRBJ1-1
CASSTEKNTEAFF
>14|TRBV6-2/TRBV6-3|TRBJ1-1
CASSKRGLEKGAFF
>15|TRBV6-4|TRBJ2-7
CASSEKSGHAYEQYF
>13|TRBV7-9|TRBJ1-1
CASSLDRNTEAFF
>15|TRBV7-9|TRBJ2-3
CASSLAGGASDTQYF
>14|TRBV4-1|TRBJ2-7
CASSQLRGAYEQYF
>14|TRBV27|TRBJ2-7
CASSPSGSFYEQYF
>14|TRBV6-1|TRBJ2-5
CASSRQGVTETQYF
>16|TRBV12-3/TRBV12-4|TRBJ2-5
CASSHQDRGRQETQYF
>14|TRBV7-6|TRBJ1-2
CASSRIQGGEGYTF
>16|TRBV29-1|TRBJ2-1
CSVEDPLRVSYNEQFF
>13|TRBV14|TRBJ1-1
CASSPGADPEAFF
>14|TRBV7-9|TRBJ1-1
CASSLDSLITEAFF
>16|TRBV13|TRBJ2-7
CASSSLAIGSSYEQYF
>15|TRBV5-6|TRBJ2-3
CASSFIPWSPDTQYF
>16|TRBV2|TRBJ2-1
CASSALDRASYNEQFF
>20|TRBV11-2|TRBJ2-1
CASSFWSGGFAKSSYNEQFF
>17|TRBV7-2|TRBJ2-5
CASSPGLAGGTQETQYF
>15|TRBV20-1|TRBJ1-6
CSARDSRDYNSPLHF
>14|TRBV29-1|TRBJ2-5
CSANSGGARETQYF
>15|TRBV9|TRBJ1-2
CASSEGTGQRGGYTF
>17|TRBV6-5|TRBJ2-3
CASPPGGGILEGDTQYF